Below, 31 T cell receptor beta chains from the same sample are listed, as sequenced in a study of T cell repertoires in cytomegalovirus infection. Using its own MiXCR run on the reads, TCRdb lists one record per CDR3 protein. The profile shows about 130,000 distinct CDR3 sequences, about 32% of them singletons. For these TCRs, the target antigens are not known. The sample was CD8+ T cells from cultured PBMCs, taken from culture after CMV antigen stimulation. The origin of the receptors is a human donor in good health (CMV status not recorded). Some clones in this sample may be carry-over from other donors' samples.

This clonotype has a count of ten or more. The chain uses TRBV7-2 and TRBJ2-5; 7 bases map to TRBD2. Unmatched junction bases numbered 4, after V lost 5 bases and J lost 1 base. Germline assignment: CDR1 SGHTA and CDR2 FQGNSA. The CDR3 has 14 amino acids. The CDR3, as DNA: TGTGCCAGCAGCACGGGACTATTCCAAGAGACCCAGTACTTC. It encodes CASSTGLFQETQYF. Drawing the rest from reference TRBV7-2 and TRBJ2-5, the complete variable domain is GAGVSQSPSNKVTEKGKDVELRCDPISGHTALYWYRQSLGQGLEFLIYFQGNSAPDKSGLPSDRFSAERTGGSVSTLTIQRTQQEDSAVYLCASSTGLFQETQYFGPGTRLLVL.

The chain is built from TRBV2 and TRBJ1-1; D is perhaps TRBD1 (5 bases). V was shortened by 6 bases and J by 1 base, with 9 bases between the two germline ends. The CDR3 is 13 amino acids. Per the germline V gene, CDR1 is SNHLY and CDR2 is FYNNEI. The CDR3: CASRTDPNTEAFF. The CDR3 nucleotides are TGTGCCAGCAGGACAGACCCGAACACTGAAGCTTTCTTT.

V and J are TRBV11-2 and TRBJ2-5; D not resolved. Between the trimmed V and J ends, which lost 5 bases and 2 bases, there was a span of 12 bases. Germline CDR1 SGHAT, CDR2 FQNNGV. The CDR3 has 14 amino acids. CDR3 sequence: CASSPPHQQETQYF. CDR3 bases: TGTGCCAGCAGCCCCCCGCACCAACAAGAGACCCAGTACTTC. Using reference TRBV11-2 and TRBJ2-5 for the parts outside the CDR3, the full variable domain is EAGVAQSPRYKIIEKRQSVAFWCNPISGHATLYWYQQILGQGPKLLIQFQNNGVVDDSQLPKDRFSAERLKGVDSTLKIQPAKLEDSAVYLCASSPPHQQETQYFGPGTRLLVL.

This chain links TRBV20-1 with TRBJ2-1; D is tentatively TRBD1 or TRBD2 (6 bases each). CDR1 and CDR2 (germline): DFQATT, SNEGSKA (reference sequence). This CDR3 is built from 13 residues. V gave up 6 bases and J gave up 7 bases, with 16 bases separating them. CDR3 in DNA: TGCAGTGCCCCGGTGGGGGGCAGGAATGAGCAGTTCTTC. As protein: CSAPVGGRNEQFF.

The chain is built from TRBV5-6 and TRBJ1-1; unclear D gene. CDR3 size: 14 residues. Germline loops: CDR1 SGHDT, CDR2 YYEEEE. Trimming shortened V by 4 bases and J by 0 bases, and 10 bases separated the two germline ends. CDR3 coding DNA: TGTGCCAGCAGCCCTATGGCCCTGAACACTGAAGCTTTCTTT. Translating gives CASSPMALNTEAFF.

This chain connects TRBV7-6 to TRBJ2-7; TRBD1 or TRBD2 may be the D gene (5 bases each). V lost 0 bases and J lost 6, with 6 bases in between. This CDR3 contains 12 residues. Germline V gene sequence: CDR1 SGHVS, CDR2 FNYEAQ. CDR3 in DNA: TGTGCCAGCAGCTTAGCGGGGACCGAGCAGTACTTC. Residues: CASSLAGTEQYF.

The CDR3 bases are TGCAGTGCCCCACCCGGCCAGACCCAGTACTTC. Its protein product is CSAPPGQTQYF. The chain recombines TRBV20-1 with TRBJ2-5, with unresolved D. The CDR3 extends over 11 amino acids. V lost 6 bases and J lost 6, with 11 bases in between. The germline V gene encodes CDR1 DFQATT and CDR2 SNEGSKA (reference sequence).

The rearrangement links TRBV6-5 to TRBJ2-1; the D is unclear. The CDR3 length is 15 residues. V lost 6 bases, J lost 0 bases, and 12 bases lay in between. Germline CDR1 reads MNHEY; CDR2 reads SVGAGI. Here the CDR3 DNA reads TGTGCCAGCAGCTCGACACTGAGCTCCTACAATGAGCAGTTCTTC. As protein: CASSSTLSSYNEQFF.

This clonotype was picked up a small number of times. The chain links TRBV15 to TRBJ2-3; 8 bases fit TRBD1. The CDR3 totals 15 residues. J gave up 4 bases and V 5 bases, and 8 bases lay outside the gene matches. Germline V gene data show CDR1 as LNHNV and CDR2 as YYDKDF (reference sequence). The CDR3 reads CATSDDRGRPDTQYF. The CDR3 DNA sequence: TGTGCCACCAGCGACGACAGGGGACGCCCAGATACGCAGTATTTT.

This clonotype was counted between two and nine times. This sequence joins TRBV6-5 and TRBJ2-7, with D perhaps TRBD1 or TRBD2 (5 bases each). Trimming pared 2 bases from V and 0 bases from J, leaving 14 bases between. In germline, CDR1 is MNHEY, CDR2 SVGAGI. This CDR3 is built from 16 residues. CDR3 in DNA: TGTGCCAGCAGTTACCCTAGACGGGACGGCTCCTACGAGCAGTACTTC. Translated, it gives CASSYPRRDGSYEQYF.

This clonotype was picked up a small number of times. The V and J genes are TRBV19 and TRBJ2-7; TRBD1 matches 9 bases. Trimming at V came to 4 bases and at J to 5 bases, leaving 6 bases not matched to a gene. Germline CDR1 LNHDA, CDR2 SQIVND (reference sequence). The CDR3 is 14 amino acids. Here the CDR3 reads CASSTGTGLNEQYF. The CDR3 region has the DNA TGTGCCAGTAGTACCGGGACAGGGCTCAACGAGCAGTACTTC.

There are many counts of this clonotype. V is TRBV27 and J is TRBJ1-6; 8 positions agree with TRBD1. The CDR3 has 18 amino acids. V shed 6 bases and J 7 bases; nucleotides not matched to a gene: 17. Looked up from germline, CDR1 is MNHEY and CDR2 is SMNVEV (reference sequence). CDR3 in amino acids: CASSPSQGAYLLNSPLHF. The CDR3 nucleotides read TGTGCCAGCAGCCCTTCGCAGGGGGCCTACCTGTTGAATTCACCCCTCCACTTT.

This clonotype was detected only a few times. The genes are TRBV7-6 and TRBJ2-2, with D hard to call. The CDR3 has 14 amino acids. Germline CDR1 reads SGHVS; CDR2 reads FNYEAQ. The V end was cut by 4 bases, the J end by 6 bases, with 12 bases between. In DNA form, the CDR3 reads TGTGCCAGCAGCTCCCGACTCGTCCCCGGGGAGCTGTTTTTT. It specifies CASSSRLVPGELFF.

In its sample, this clonotype was seen a few times. J is TRBJ2-1 and V is TRBV6-1, with TRBD1 as a possible D gene (6 bases). The germline V and J ends were trimmed by 0 bases and 10 bases, with 7 bases remaining between them. The CDR3 extends over 12 amino acids. Per the germline V gene, CDR1 is MNHNS and CDR2 is SASEGT. CDR3 in DNA: TGTGCCAGCAGTGAAGCGGGACAAGAGCAGTTCTTC. Amino acids: CASSEAGQEQFF.

This clonotype occurred many times. This chain connects TRBV7-3 to TRBJ2-3; D call uncertain. This CDR3 contains 15 residues. The V gene's germline CDR1 is SGHTA and CDR2 FQGTGA. Trimming cost V 2 bases and J 0 bases, with 9 bases left between them. CDR3 sequence (DNA): TGTGCCAGCAGCTTAGGTGTCTCTAGCACAGATACGCAGTATTTT. This translates into CASSLGVSSTDTQYF.

This clonotype was detected only a few times. The gene calls are TRBV12-3 or TRBV12-4 and TRBJ1-5; the D gene is possibly TRBD1 (6 bases). V was cut by 9 bases and J by 9 bases, with 15 bases left in between. The CDR3 has 12 amino acids. Here the CDR3 reads CASRQENGPQHF. The DNA for the CDR3 is TGTGCCAGTAGACAGGAGAATGGGCCCCAGCATTTT.

V gene TRBV4-1 combines with J gene TRBJ1-1, with 10 bases lining up with TRBD1. Germline V lookup: CDR1 MGHRA, CDR2 YSYEKL. The CDR3 sequence is 15 residues long. With V trimmed by 5 bases and J by 4 bases, 7 bases remained unmatched. The CDR3 nucleotides read TGCGCCAGCAGCTGGGGGACAGGGGAGGGCACTGAAGCTTTCTTT. Its protein product is CASSWGTGEGTEAFF.

This clonotype was counted many times. The chain carries TRBV5-5 and TRBJ2-1; 8 bases map to TRBD1. This CDR3 region has 16 residues. The J segment lost 5 bases and the V segment lost 4 bases, leaving 11 bases of the junction unmatched. Germline CDR1 reads SGHKS; CDR2 reads YYEKEE (reference sequence). The CDR3 sequence is CASSPTRTGIHNEQFF. The CDR3 DNA is TGTGCCAGCAGCCCGACTAGGACAGGGATCCACAATGAGCAGTTCTTC.

This clonotype has a handful of counts. The chain carries TRBV20-1 and TRBJ2-5, with a possible D match to TRBD2 (6 bases). The CDR3 length is 15 residues. CDR1 is DFQATT, CDR2 SNEGSKA, per germline (reference sequence). V was shortened by 4 bases and J by 2 bases, with 17 bases between the two germline ends. The CDR3 protein is CSATGGLALQETQYF. In nucleotides, the CDR3 is TGCAGTGCTACTGGAGGGCTAGCCCTTCAAGAGACCCAGTACTTC.

This sequence joins TRBV5-6 and TRBJ1-1; D remains unclear. Germline V lookup: CDR1 SGHDT, CDR2 YYEEEE. This CDR3 contains 13 residues. V was trimmed by 2 bases and J by 7 bases, leaving 12 bases between them. Here the CDR3 DNA reads TGTGCCAGCAGCTTCGGGCCCGTGGGTGAAGCTTTCTTT. It encodes CASSFGPVGEAFF.

This clonotype came up many times. The chain carries TRBV7-6 and TRBJ1-5, with TRBD1 identical over 8 bases. V lost 2 bases and J lost 2; bases outside the gene matches: 8. The germline CDR1 and CDR2 sequences are SGHVS and FNYEAQ. The CDR3 runs to 17 residues. The CDR3 DNA is TGTGCCAGCAGCTTAACGGCAGGGGGCGAGGGCAATCAGCCCCAGCATTTT. Its protein is CASSLTAGGEGNQPQHF. Full variable domain (outside the CDR3, taken from reference TRBV7-6 and TRBJ1-5): GAGVSQSPRYKVTKRGQDVALRCDPISGHVSLYWYRQALGQGPEFLTYFNYEAQQDKSGLPNDRFSAERPEGSISTLTIQRTEQRDSAMYRCASSLTAGGEGNQPQHFGDGTRLSIL.

There are a few counts of this clonotype. V is TRBV4-1 and J is TRBJ2-1; 9 nucleotides line up with TRBD1. The germline CDR1 and CDR2 sequences are MGHRA and YSYEKL. Trimming took 6 bases from V and 4 from J; bases not matched to a gene: 4. The CDR3 spans 14 residues. CDR3 bases: TGCGCCAGCAGTCGACAGGGGGGGTACAATGAGCAGTTCTTC. It is translated as CASSRQGGYNEQFF.

A single count supports this clonotype. The chain carries TRBV2 and TRBJ2-1; D gene unclear. Germline CDR1 SNHLY, CDR2 FYNNEI. This CDR3 has 15 residues. V lost 4 bases, J lost 4 bases, and 14 bases lay in between. In nucleotides, the CDR3 is TGTGCCAGCAGTGGATACCTAGATACTTACAATGAGCAGTTCTTC. Translated, it gives CASSGYLDTYNEQFF.

The chain employs TRBV7-6 and TRBJ1-4; the match to TRBD1 covers 11 bases. V gave up 6 bases and J gave up 3 bases; unmatched junction bases: 12. The CDR3 runs 18 residues. Germline CDR1 SGHVS, CDR2 FNYEAQ. CDR3 sequence (DNA): TGTGCCAGCAGTTCTTGGACAGGGGGCACCGGGGCTAATGAAAAACTGTTTTTT. This sequence encodes CASSSWTGGTGANEKLFF.

This clonotype was counted only a few times. The chain has TRBV28 and TRBJ1-5; a possible D gene is TRBD1 (5 bases). With 6 bases removed from V and 0 bases from J, the gap between germline ends came to 9 bases. The CDR3 totals 14 residues. The germline V gene has CDR1 MDHEN and CDR2 SYDVKM. CDR3 in DNA: TGTGCCAGCAGGGGGGGAGGTAGCAATCAGCCCCAGCATTTT. Translating it yields CASRGGGSNQPQHF.

In this sample, this clonotype turned up many times. The rearrangement uses TRBV6-5 and TRBJ2-2; perhaps TRBD2 as D (6 bases). V was pared by 0 bases and J by 1 base, with 9 bases between. The CDR3 consists of 16 residues. Germline lookup yields CDR1 MNHEY and CDR2 SVGAGI. The CDR3 bases are TGTGCCAGCAGTTACTCGCCTAGCGAGAACACCGGGGAGCTGTTTTTT. Translation gives CASSYSPSENTGELFF.

The genes are TRBV29-1 and TRBJ2-2, with 9 bases fitting TRBD2. Losses at the gene ends were 3 bases for V and 4 bases for J; bases not matched to a gene: 3. The CDR3 length is 14 residues. The germline gives CDR1 SQVTM, CDR2 ANQGSEA. CDR3 loop: CSVETSGSTGELFF. CDR3 in DNA: TGCAGCGTTGAGACTAGCGGCTCCACCGGGGAGCTGTTTTTT.

The chain recombines TRBV4-1 with TRBJ2-1, with 11 positions matching TRBD1. Germline values: CDR1 MGHRA, CDR2 YSYEKL. After removal of 1 base from V and 5 bases from J, the junction contained 7 bases not matched to a gene. CDR3 length: 17 amino acids. The CDR3 region has the DNA TGCGCCAGCAGCCAAGGGGACAGGGGGACTCAAAACAATGAGCAGTTCTTC. Its protein product is CASSQGDRGTQNNEQFF.

This clonotype has a handful of counts. The chain carries TRBV7-8 and TRBJ1-1; D remains unclear. V shed 2 bases and J shed 1 base, with 8 bases lying between them. Germline V gives CDR1 SGHVS, CDR2 FQNEAQ. The CDR3 totals 14 residues. The DNA for the CDR3 is TGTGCCAGCAGCTTATTTCCATCGAACACTGAAGCTTTCTTT. Protein sequence: CASSLFPSNTEAFF.

This clonotype was observed many times. The chain is built from TRBV28 and TRBJ2-7; weak D call: TRBD1 (6 bases). V was trimmed by 10 bases and J by 2 bases, leaving 12 bases between them. Germline CDR1 is MDHEN and CDR2 is SYDVKM. The CDR3 runs 12 residues. CDR3 in DNA: TGTGCCACCCGGGACACCGCCTACGAGCAGTACTTC. Translation gives CATRDTAYEQYF.

The rearrangement joins TRBV5-1 to TRBJ2-1; D tentatively fits TRBD1 or TRBD2 (5 bases each). V was clipped by 1 base and J by 8 bases, with 10 bases between them. CDR1 and CDR2 (germline): SGHRS, YFSETQ. This CDR3 is built from 13 residues. CDR3 coding DNA: TGCGCCAGCAGCTTGCGTTGGGACGATGAGCAGTTCTTC. Its translation is CASSLRWDDEQFF.